These 31 T cell receptor beta chains were sequenced from one sample in a study of T cell repertoires in cytomegalovirus infection. One entry per CDR3 protein results from TCRdb running MiXCR on the reads. The sample shows around 300,000 distinct CDR3 sequences, over 7.5% of them seen only once. Sequencing input: PBMCs. These receptors all come from a human donor in good health (CMV status not recorded). Some clones in this sample may be carry-over from other donors' samples.

The J gene is TRBJ1-5, the V gene TRBV9, with D unclear. V gave up 0 bases and J gave up 4 bases, with 11 bases separating them. The germline V gene encodes CDR1 SGDLS and CDR2 YYNGEE. The CDR3 has 15 residues. CDR3 in DNA: TGTGCCAGCAGCGTAGGGGTGCGGCAGAATCAGCCCCAGCATTTT. It encodes CASSVGVRQNQPQHF.

This clonotype was counted between two and nine times. This sequence joins TRBV7-8 and TRBJ2-7, with TRBD2 matching 7 bases. This CDR3 has 14 amino acids. In germline, CDR1 is SGHVS, CDR2 FQNEAQ. V shed 5 bases, J shed 4 bases, and the junction held 8 bases outside the gene matches. This CDR3 is CASSLRTSGYEQYF. The CDR3, as DNA: TGTGCCAGCAGCCTACGGACTAGTGGGTACGAGCAGTACTTC.

In this sample, this clonotype turned up many times. The V call is TRBV11-2, the J call TRBJ2-3; 8 positions agree with TRBD2. The CDR3 extends over 16 amino acids. V gave up 0 bases and J gave up 2 bases; unmatched junction bases: 4. Germline V gives CDR1 SGHAT, CDR2 FQNNGV. The CDR3 is CASSLEGGRPTDTQYF. The CDR3 DNA is TGTGCCAGCAGCTTAGAAGGCGGGAGGCCCACAGATACGCAGTATTTT.

The chain has TRBV28 and TRBJ2-6; D is unresolved. This CDR3 comprises 12 residues. The ends were cut back, 8 bases at V and 4 bases at J, with 6 bases in the middle. Germline CDR1 MDHEN, CDR2 SYDVKM. The CDR3 loop is CASDTGANVLTF. CDR3 DNA sequence: TGTGCCAGCGATACCGGGGCCAACGTCCTGACTTTC. Variable domain in full (rest from reference TRBV28 and TRBJ2-6): DVKVTQSSRYLVKRTGEKVFLECVQDMDHENMFWYRQDPGLGLRLIYFSYDVKMKEKGDIPEGYSVSREKKERFSLILESASTNQTSMYLCASDTGANVLTFGAGSRLTVL.

This clonotype has a handful of counts. The V call is TRBV12-3 or TRBV12-4, the J call TRBJ2-1; 13 positions match TRBD2. Losses at the gene ends were 5 bases for V and 7 bases for J; bases not matched to a gene: 2. CDR3 length equals 14 residues. The CDR3 nucleotides read TGTGCCAGCAGTCGGACTAGCGGGGGTAATGAGCAGTTCTTC. It codes for CASSRTSGGNEQFF.

Comment on this clonotype: A read error may be the cause here, since a much bigger clone is one base away. The chain employs TRBV20-1 and TRBJ2-3; 8 bases align to TRBD2. Germline loops: CDR1 DFQATT, CDR2 SNEGSKA (reference sequence). The CDR3 length is 12 residues. Trimming cost V 5 bases and J 6 bases; bases outside gene matches: 4. This CDR3 is CSAAAGADTQYF. In DNA form, the CDR3 reads TGCAGTGCTGCAGCGGGAGCTGATACGCAGTATTTT.

This sequence joins TRBV6-1 and TRBJ2-7; D possibly corresponds to TRBD2 (6 bases). Germline V lookup: CDR1 MNHNS, CDR2 SASEGT. The length of the CDR3 is 14 residues. V lost 6 bases, J lost 5 bases, and 17 bases lay in between. The CDR3 sequence: CASSPTGEYNEQYF. The CDR3 DNA is TGTGCCAGCAGCCCGACGGGAGAGTATAACGAGCAGTACTTC.

This clonotype was detected ten times or more. The genes are TRBV12-3 or TRBV12-4 and TRBJ2-3; D is unclear. The CDR3 totals 14 residues. With 3 bases removed from V and 0 bases from J, the gap between germline ends came to 7 bases. CDR3 residues: CASSFKGSTDTQYF. In DNA form, the CDR3 reads TGTGCCAGCAGTTTCAAAGGGAGCACAGATACGCAGTATTTT.

The V gene is TRBV28, the J gene TRBJ1-1, with D perhaps TRBD1 (5 bases). The CDR3 contains 15 residues. Germline CDR1 and CDR2: MDHEN and SYDVKM. The V end was cut by 3 bases, the J end by 0 bases, with 11 bases between. The CDR3 DNA reads TGTGCCAGCAGTTTGGGGCAGCTAATGAACACTGAAGCTTTCTTT. It translates to CASSLGQLMNTEAFF.

V and J are TRBV7-3 and TRBJ2-3; 7 bases are shared with TRBD1. The V gene end was trimmed by 6 bases and the J gene end by 4 bases; junction bases not matched to a gene: 7. Germline V gives CDR1 SGHTA, CDR2 FQGTGA. CDR3 size: 14 residues. The CDR3 here is CASSRDSRPDTQYF. CDR3 nucleotide sequence: TGTGCCAGCAGTAGGGACAGCAGGCCAGATACGCAGTATTTT.

The chain combines TRBV12-3 or TRBV12-4 with TRBJ2-1, with TRBD2 matching 9 bases. This CDR3 comprises 17 residues. Unmatched junction bases numbered 13, after V lost 8 bases and J lost 2 bases. This CDR3 is CASEKAPAGGTYNEQFF. CDR3 coding DNA: TGTGCCAGCGAGAAGGCCCCTGCGGGGGGGACCTACAATGAGCAGTTCTTC.

This clonotype was counted many times. The chain links TRBV12-3 or TRBV12-4 to TRBJ1-1; D is undetermined. The CDR3 length is 13 residues. Trimming took off 5 bases at V and 1 base at J, with 8 bases between the two ends. This CDR3 reads CASSVNGNTEAFF. CDR3 DNA: TGTGCCAGCAGTGTTAATGGGAACACTGAAGCTTTCTTT.

The genes are TRBV10-3 and TRBJ2-5; 7 nucleotides agree with TRBD1. The V gene's germline CDR1 is ENHRY and CDR2 SYGVKD. Trimming took 4 bases from V and 1 from J; bases not matched to a gene: 6. CDR3 length: 15 amino acids. CDR3 region: CAISARDSSQETQYF. DNA of the CDR3: TGTGCCATCAGTGCCCGGGACAGTTCCCAAGAGACCCAGTACTTC.

This clonotype was seen at least ten times. The V and J genes are TRBV11-2 and TRBJ2-5, with D possibly called TRBD1 or TRBD2 (6 bases each). The CDR3 has 14 amino acids. Per the germline V gene, CDR1 is SGHAT and CDR2 is FQNNGV. The V end lost 1 base, the J end lost 1 base, and 7 bases lay between the germline ends. The chain's CDR3 is CASSLGGAQETQYF. DNA for the CDR3: TGTGCCAGCAGCTTAGGGGGGGCCCAAGAGACCCAGTACTTC.

This clonotype was found many times. The V and J genes are TRBV28 and TRBJ2-1; 9 bases align to TRBD1. Per the germline V gene, CDR1 is MDHEN and CDR2 is SYDVKM. V was clipped by 7 bases and J by 5 bases; unmatched bases: 9. This CDR3 is 15 amino acids long. CDR3 DNA sequence: TGTGCCAGCACCCGGGGGACAGGGAGGGACAATGAGCAGTTCTTC. It encodes CASTRGTGRDNEQFF. The variable domain in full, completed from reference TRBV28 and TRBJ2-1, reads DVKVTQSSRYLVKRTGEKVFLECVQDMDHENMFWYRQDPGLGLRLIYFSYDVKMKEKGDIPEGYSVSREKKERFSLILESASTNQTSMYLCASTRGTGRDNEQFFGPGTRLTVL.

The sample holds many counts of this clonotype. V and J are TRBV20-1 and TRBJ2-3; 10 nucleotides agree with TRBD2. The trim removed 3 bases at V and 4 bases at J, leaving 13 bases unmatched. Germline loops: CDR1 DFQATT, CDR2 SNEGSKA (reference sequence). The CDR3 loop spans 17 amino acids. The CDR3 spells CSARSSWGLAGADTQYF. CDR3 nucleotides: TGCAGTGCTAGGTCCTCTTGGGGCCTAGCGGGGGCAGATACGCAGTATTTT.

The V and J genes are TRBV5-8 and TRBJ1-6, with a possible D match to TRBD1 (6 bases). Germline V gene data show CDR1 as SGHTS and CDR2 as YDEGEE. The CDR3 is 15 amino acids. V shed 0 bases and J shed 7 bases, with 11 bases lying between them. Here the CDR3 reads CASSLVGGNNSPLHF. CDR3 sequence (DNA): TGTGCCAGCAGCTTGGTTGGGGGCAACAATTCACCCCTCCACTTT.

The chain couples TRBV20-1 to TRBJ2-7; no firm D call. This CDR3 is built from 13 residues. The V gene's germline CDR1 is DFQATT and CDR2 SNEGSKA (reference sequence). With 3 bases removed from V and 3 bases from J, the gap between germline ends came to 12 bases. CDR3 in DNA: TGCAGTGCTAGTACCCCGACCAACTACGAGCAGTACTTC. Translated: CSASTPTNYEQYF.

This clonotype has at least ten counts. The CDR3 here is CASSLEGRAYNEQFF. CDR3 DNA sequence: TGTGCCAGCAGCTTAGAAGGAAGGGCCTACAATGAGCAGTTCTTC. The chain carries TRBV7-2 and TRBJ2-1; D is undetermined. Trimming left V 1 base short and J 2 bases short, with 9 bases between. Germline V gene lookup returns CDR1 SGHTA and CDR2 FQGNSA. The CDR3 runs to 15 residues.

This clonotype was observed many times. The J gene is TRBJ2-1, the V gene TRBV11-2, with D unclear. The V and J ends lost 4 bases and 6 bases respectively, with 13 bases between them. From germline, CDR1 is SGHAT and CDR2 FQNNGV. There are 14 residues in the CDR3. In nucleotides, the CDR3 is TGTGCCAGCAGCTCAATAGACCTCTTCAATGAGCAGTTCTTC. Translated: CASSSIDLFNEQFF.

Only a few counts were recorded for this clonotype. The chain has TRBV23-1 and TRBJ2-1; no clear D. TRBV23-1 is an open reading frame whose function is uncertain. This CDR3 contains 13 residues. V gave up 3 bases and J gave up 10 bases, with 13 bases separating them. The CDR3 loop is CASSHPPSHEQFF. CDR3 coding DNA: TGCGCCAGCAGTCACCCTCCCAGCCACGAGCAGTTCTTC.

The chain uses TRBV20-1 and TRBJ1-3; D is undetermined. This CDR3 region has 13 residues. Trimming removed 3 bases at V and 0 bases at J, with 6 bases between. Germline CDR1 and CDR2: DFQATT and SNEGSKA (reference sequence). The CDR3 region has the DNA TGCAGTGCTAGCTTGAACTCTGGAAACACCATATATTTT. Translation gives CSASLNSGNTIYF.

This clonotype occurred many times. CDR3 loop: CASSLNEVRSGANVLTF. As DNA, the CDR3 is TGTGCCAGCAGTTTAAATGAGGTTCGCTCTGGGGCCAACGTCCTGACTTTC. The chain joins TRBV12-3 or TRBV12-4 to TRBJ2-6, with D hard to call. Trimming cost V 2 bases and J 0 bases, with 11 bases left between them. CDR3 length: 17 residues.

This clonotype was counted at least ten times. The chain has TRBV27 and TRBJ2-7; D not resolved. The V gene lost 6 bases and the J gene lost 6 bases, with 15 bases spanning the gap. The germline V gene has CDR1 MNHEY and CDR2 SMNVEV (reference sequence). The length of the CDR3 is 13 residues. CDR3 amino acids: CASSLSRTGEQYF. As DNA, the CDR3 is TGTGCCAGCAGCCTTTCCCGAACTGGCGAGCAGTACTTC.

The genes are TRBV30 and TRBJ1-5, with D tentatively TRBD1 (6 bases). The CDR3 totals 17 residues. Trimming pared 1 base from V and 1 base from J, leaving 17 bases between. Germline CDR1 reads GTSNPN; CDR2 reads SVGIG (reference sequence). The CDR3, as DNA: TGTGCCTGGAGTGCACGGACAGAGCTTTGGAGCAATCAGCCCCAGCATTTT. This gives the protein CAWSARTELWSNQPQHF.

This clonotype was counted many times. The rearrangement links TRBV7-2 to TRBJ2-5, with D perhaps being TRBD1 or TRBD2 (5 bases each). This CDR3 is 13 amino acids long. Trimming left V 4 bases short and J 2 bases short, with 8 bases between. Germline V CDR1 and CDR2: SGHTA, FQGNSA. CDR3 protein: CASSSGPQETQYF. CDR3 sequence (DNA): TGTGCCAGCAGCTCGGGACCGCAAGAGACCCAGTACTTC.

This clonotype has more than one count but fewer than ten. V and J are TRBV29-1 and TRBJ2-4; D ambiguous. Deletions cut 4 bases from V and 3 bases from J, with 10 bases between. The CDR3 is made up of 13 amino acids. The germline gives CDR1 SQVTM, CDR2 ANQGSEA. The CDR3 here is CSVGGSFKNIQYF. CDR3 sequence (DNA): TGCAGCGTTGGGGGTAGTTTCAAAAACATTCAGTACTTC.

This clonotype was counted at least ten times. The chain employs TRBV7-2 and TRBJ2-1; D gene ambiguous. Trimming shortened V by 6 bases and J by 10 bases, and 10 bases separated the two germline ends. In germline, CDR1 is SGHTA, CDR2 FQGNSA. The CDR3 covers 11 residues. The CDR3 DNA reads as TGTGCCAGCAGACTTCTGGAGGAGCAGTTCTTC. Protein product: CASRLLEEQFF.

The CDR3 DNA is TGTGCCAGCGGGGGGGCCGGGAATGAGCAGTTCTTC. Its translation is CASGGAGNEQFF. This chain joins TRBV7-2 and TRBJ2-1; D possibly corresponds to TRBD2 (7 bases). The CDR3 is made up of 12 amino acids. Trimming pared 8 bases from V and 7 bases from J, leaving 12 bases between. CDR1 and CDR2 from the germline V gene are SGHTA and FQGNSA. Drawing the rest from reference TRBV7-2 and TRBJ2-1, the complete variable domain is GAGVSQSPSNKVTEKGKDVELRCDPISGHTALYWYRQSLGQGLEFLIYFQGNSAPDKSGLPSDRFSAERTGGSVSTLTIQRTQQEDSAVYLCASGGAGNEQFFGPGTRLTVL.

This clonotype was counted at least ten times. The V call is TRBV6-6, the J call TRBJ1-4; D unclear. CDR1 is MNHNY, CDR2 SVGAGI, per germline (reference sequence). The CDR3 runs to 15 residues. Trimming cost V 0 bases and J 8 bases, with 13 bases left between them. DNA for the CDR3: TGTGCCAGCAGTTACTCGGGCAGCGGGTACGAAAAACTGTTTTTT. Encoded protein: CASSYSGSGYEKLFF.

The V gene is TRBV28, the J gene TRBJ2-7, with D possibly matching TRBD2 (5 bases). V was clipped by 3 bases and J by 2 bases, with 17 bases between them. From germline, CDR1 is MDHEN and CDR2 SYDVKM. The CDR3 consists of 16 residues. The CDR3 is CASSLPLREFAYEQYF. DNA for the CDR3: TGTGCCAGCAGTTTGCCCCTTAGGGAGTTTGCCTACGAGCAGTACTTC. The complete variable domain, with remaining parts taken from reference TRBV28 and TRBJ2-7, reads DVKVTQSSRYLVKRTGEKVFLECVQDMDHENMFWYRQDPGLGLRLIYFSYDVKMKEKGDIPEGYSVSREKKERFSLILESASTNQTSMYLCASSLPLREFAYEQYFGPGTRLTVT.